This TCR beta chain is drawn from a study of T cell responses to AZD1222 COVID-19 vaccine. TCRdb's table, derived via immunoSEQ multiplex PCR, lists solely in-frame clones and lacks some. Of more than 75,000 clones in the sample, around nine tenths were seen once. V was trimmed by 7 bases and J by 2 bases, leaving 7 bases between them. The CDR3 covers 12 residues. Germline values: CDR1 KGHDR, CDR2 SFDVKD. This sequence originates from an adult who received the AZD1222 COVID-19 vaccine. This sample comprised peripheral blood, obtained 28 days after the second AZD1222 dose. The V and J genes are TRBV24-1 and TRBJ2-5; no clear D gene. CDR3 coding DNA: TGTGCCACCAGCGCCCCGCAAGAGACCCAGTACTTC. This translates into CATSAPQETQYF.